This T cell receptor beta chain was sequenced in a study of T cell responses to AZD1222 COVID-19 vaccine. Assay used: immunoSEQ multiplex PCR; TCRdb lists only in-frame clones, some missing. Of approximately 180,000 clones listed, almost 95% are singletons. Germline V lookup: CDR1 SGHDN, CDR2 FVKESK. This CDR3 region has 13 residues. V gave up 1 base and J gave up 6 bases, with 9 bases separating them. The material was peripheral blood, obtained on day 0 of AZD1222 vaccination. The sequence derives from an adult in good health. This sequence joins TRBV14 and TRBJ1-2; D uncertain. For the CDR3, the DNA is TGTGCCAGCAGCCAAGTCGGATATAATGGCTACACCTTC. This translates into CASSQVGYNGYTF.